The rows below give T cell receptor beta chains drawn from one sample of a study of T cell responses to AZD1222 COVID-19 vaccine. TCRdb's table, derived via immunoSEQ multiplex PCR, lists solely in-frame clones and lacks some. Altogether roughly 140,000 clones are present, about 95% being singletons, with the ten largest covering over 0.95%. The sample consisted of peripheral blood, taken on day 0 of AZD1222 vaccination. These TCRs come from an adult in good health. Both conserved end residues are trimmed from each CDR3.

v_call	j_call	cdr3_aa
TRBV5-6	TRBJ2-5	ASSTRETQY
TRBV10-3	TRBJ1-1	AISEGVTEAF
TRBV1	TRBJ2-5	TSSSYSGSQETQY
TRBV5-8	TRBJ1-2	ASSSTTGVKGYT
TRBV5-4	TRBJ2-5	ASSSGGGLGVETQY
TRBV21-1	TRBJ1-5	ASSKALGGDQPQH
TRBV5-1	TRBJ1-2	ASSSTSGTDYGYT
TRBV18	TRBJ2-3	ASSSSGGTDTQY
TRBV10-3	TRBJ2-3	AISGKRGAPSGTDTQY
TRBV7-2	TRBJ2-1	ASSLGGGFYNEQF